This entry features one T cell receptor (beta chain) sequence. Its target is unknown. TCRdb's table, derived via immunoSEQ multiplex PCR, lists solely in-frame clones and lacks some. The sample includes more than 75,000 clones, approximately 91% of them seen just once. Autoimmune disease history or systemic immunosuppression disqualified patients. This sample was included in a study of OX40 agonist ivuxolimab in advanced cancers. Study-level information: Across the patients, intravenous ivuxolimab was delivered every 2 weeks at 0.01 to 10 mg/kg. Patients treated during dose escalation were battling hepatocellular carcinoma, melanoma, renal cell or head and neck cancer. General study points: Still undetermined is the antigen specificity of the expanded peripheral T cells.

CDR3 length equals 13 residues. CDR1 and CDR2 (germline): SGHRS, YFSETQ. The V end was cut by 5 bases, the J end by 12 bases, with 18 bases between. V usage is TRBV5-1 and J usage is TRBJ2-1, with D perhaps matching TRBD2 (6 bases). The TCR sequence derives from an adult with an advanced solid tumor such as melanoma, head and neck, liver or kidney cancer. The sequencing here drew on CD4+ or CD8+ T cells sorted from blood, taken in a trial of the OX40 agonist ivuxolimab. This CDR3 reads CASSDLGSHWQFF. The CDR3 DNA reads TGCGCCAGCAGTGACCTCGGGAGCCATTGGCAGTTCTTC.